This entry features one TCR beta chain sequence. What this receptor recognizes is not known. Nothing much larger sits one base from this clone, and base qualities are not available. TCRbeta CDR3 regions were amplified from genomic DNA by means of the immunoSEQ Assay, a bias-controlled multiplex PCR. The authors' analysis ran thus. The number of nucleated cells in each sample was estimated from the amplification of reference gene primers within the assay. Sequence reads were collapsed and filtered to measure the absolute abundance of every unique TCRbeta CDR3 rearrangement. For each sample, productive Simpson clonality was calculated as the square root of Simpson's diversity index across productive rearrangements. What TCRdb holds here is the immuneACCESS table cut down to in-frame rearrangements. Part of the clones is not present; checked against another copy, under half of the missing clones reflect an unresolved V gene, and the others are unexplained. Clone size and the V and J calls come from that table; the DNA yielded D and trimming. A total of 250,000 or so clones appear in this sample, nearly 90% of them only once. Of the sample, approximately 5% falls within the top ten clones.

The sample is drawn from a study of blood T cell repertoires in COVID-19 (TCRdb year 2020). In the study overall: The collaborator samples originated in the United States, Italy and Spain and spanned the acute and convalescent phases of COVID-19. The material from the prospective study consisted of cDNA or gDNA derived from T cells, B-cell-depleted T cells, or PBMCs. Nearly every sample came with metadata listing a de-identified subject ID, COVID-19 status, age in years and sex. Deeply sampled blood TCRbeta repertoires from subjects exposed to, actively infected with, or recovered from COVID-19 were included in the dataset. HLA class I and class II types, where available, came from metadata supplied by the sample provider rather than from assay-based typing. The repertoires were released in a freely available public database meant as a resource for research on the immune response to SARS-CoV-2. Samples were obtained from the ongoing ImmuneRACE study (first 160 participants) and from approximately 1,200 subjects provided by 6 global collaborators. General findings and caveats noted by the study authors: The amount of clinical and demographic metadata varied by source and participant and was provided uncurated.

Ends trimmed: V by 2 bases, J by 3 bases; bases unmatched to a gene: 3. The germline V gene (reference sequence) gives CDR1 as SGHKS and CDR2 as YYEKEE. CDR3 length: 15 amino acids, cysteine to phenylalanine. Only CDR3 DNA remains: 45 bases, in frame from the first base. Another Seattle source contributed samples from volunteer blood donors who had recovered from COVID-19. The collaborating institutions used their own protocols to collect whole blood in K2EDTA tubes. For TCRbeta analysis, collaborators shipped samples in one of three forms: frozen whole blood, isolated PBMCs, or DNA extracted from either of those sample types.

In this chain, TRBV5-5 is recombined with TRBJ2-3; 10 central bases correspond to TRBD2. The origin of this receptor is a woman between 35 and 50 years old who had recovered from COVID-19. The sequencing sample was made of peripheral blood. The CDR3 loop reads CASSFFSGGTDTQYF. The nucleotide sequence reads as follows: TGTGCCAGCAGCTTCTTTAGCGGGGGGACAGATACGCAGTATTTT. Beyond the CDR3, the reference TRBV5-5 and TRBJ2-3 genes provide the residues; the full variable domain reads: DAGVTQSPTHLIKTRGQQVTLRCSPISGHKSVSWYQQVLGQGPQFIFQYYEKEERGRGNFPDRFSARQFPNYSSELNVNALLLGDSALYLCASSFFSGGTDTQYFGPGTRLTVL.